This T cell receptor (beta chain) stems from a study of blood T cells in healthy people across ages. Turning to the study itself: The capture of about one barcoded beta molecule per two T cells was achieved by template switching. Study observations and caveats: With naive T cell percentage, TCR beta diversity showed a strong correlation.

The total RNA that was extracted per sample amounted to at least 5.5 micrograms. As regards this clonotype: Its antigen is not identified.

This CDR3 is 15 amino acids long. CDR1 MDHEN and CDR2 SYDVKM come from the germline V gene. J lost 6 bases, V lost 5 bases, and 8 bases had no gene match. Alongside a J-beta primer mix, a sample-barcoded 5' primer served in a second PCR lasting about 7 to 12 cycles. TCRdb passed the 5' RACE reads through MiXCR, listing each CDR3 protein once. Here the sample spans about 580,000 distinct CDR3 sequences, roughly 48% being singletons. Specimen: blood. This clonotype originated in an elderly man in good health. The gene calls are TRBV28 and TRBJ2-1, with TRBD1 matching 9 bases. The CDR3 DNA follows: TGTGCCAGCAGTACGCCGGGACAGGGTAGCAATGAGCAGTTCTTC. Encoded protein: CASSTPGQGSNEQFF.